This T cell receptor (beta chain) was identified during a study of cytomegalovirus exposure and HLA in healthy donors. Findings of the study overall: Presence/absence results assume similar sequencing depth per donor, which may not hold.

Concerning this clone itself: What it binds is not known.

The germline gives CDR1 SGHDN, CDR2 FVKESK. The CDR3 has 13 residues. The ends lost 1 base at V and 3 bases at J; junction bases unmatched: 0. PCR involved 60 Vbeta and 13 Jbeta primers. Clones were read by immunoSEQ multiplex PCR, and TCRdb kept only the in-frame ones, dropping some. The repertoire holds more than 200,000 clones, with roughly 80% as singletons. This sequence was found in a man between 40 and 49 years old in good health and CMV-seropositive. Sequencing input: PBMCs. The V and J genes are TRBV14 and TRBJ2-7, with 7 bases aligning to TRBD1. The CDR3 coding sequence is TGTGCCAGCAGCCAAGGGACAGGCTACGAGCAGTACGTC. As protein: CASSQGTGYEQYV.